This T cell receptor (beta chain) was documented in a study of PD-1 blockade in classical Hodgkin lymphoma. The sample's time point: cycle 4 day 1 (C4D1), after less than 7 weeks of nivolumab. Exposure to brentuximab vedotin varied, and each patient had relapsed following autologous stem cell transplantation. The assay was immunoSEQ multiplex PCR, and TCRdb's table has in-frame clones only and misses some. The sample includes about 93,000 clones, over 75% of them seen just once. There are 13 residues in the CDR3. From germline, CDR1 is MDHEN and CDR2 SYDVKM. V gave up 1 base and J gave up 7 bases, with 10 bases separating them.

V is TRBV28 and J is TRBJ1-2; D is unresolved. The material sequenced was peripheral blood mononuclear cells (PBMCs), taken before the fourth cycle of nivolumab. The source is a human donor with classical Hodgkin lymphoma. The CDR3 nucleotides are TGTGCCAGCAGTTTATACACGGGCATTGGCTACACCTTC. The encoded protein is CASSLYTGIGYTF.